The sequence of this T cell receptor beta chain was determined in a study of OX40 agonist ivuxolimab in advanced cancers. Study-wide background: The study treated patients with ivuxolimab, an agonistic anti-OX40 (CD134) antibody.

The V gene end was trimmed by 5 bases and the J gene end by 0 bases; junction bases not matched to a gene: 5. CDR3 size: 15 residues. The germline CDR1 and CDR2 sequences are SGHAT and FQNNGV. This table comes from immunoSEQ multiplex PCR, and its TCRdb copy is limited to in-frame clones, with some not included. The sample has about 54,000 clones; approximately 78% are singletons. The chain is built from TRBV11-2 and TRBJ1-1; TRBD1 agrees at 8 bases. This TCR was sampled from an adult with an advanced solid tumor such as melanoma, head and neck, liver or kidney cancer. This material consisted of CD4+ or CD8+ T cells sorted from blood, taken in a trial of the OX40 agonist ivuxolimab. The CDR3 sequence is CASSPDRGVNTEAFF. The CDR3 region has the DNA TGTGCCAGCAGCCCAGACAGGGGTGTGAACACTGAAGCTTTCTTT.